This T cell receptor (beta chain) is from a study of a mutant IDH1 vaccine in newly diagnosed glioma. About the research overall: Prior therapy was radiotherapy, temozolomide, or both; most received both. Study-wide findings and caveats: Vaccination elicited immune responses in approximately 93% of patients.

Using immunoSEQ multiplex PCR, the repertoire was profiled, and TCRdb retains in-frame clones only, with some absent. The table records tens of thousands of clones, approximately 91% of them present only once. As concerns this clone: What it binds is unknown.

V gave up 4 bases and J gave up 0 bases, with 7 bases separating them. This CDR3 region has 14 residues. Germline CDR1 and CDR2: SGHVS and FNYEAQ. The time point is: baseline, week 1 (first vaccination visit). As for treatment: pre-vaccination baseline after standard-of-care therapy. The TCR comes from a man aged 30 to 39 with glioma. The specimen was PBMCs, collected from a glioma patient treated with radiotherapy, temozolomide or both. The chain combines TRBV7-6 with TRBJ2-1; D call uncertain. CDR3 loop: CASSSMSSYNEQFF. Here the CDR3 DNA reads TGTGCCAGCAGCTCCATGAGCTCCTACAATGAGCAGTTCTTC.